This TCR beta chain stems from a study of regulatory T cells in long-lasting Graves disease. Study background: Freshly diagnosed Graves' patients had used antithyroid drugs for under 3 months.

Regarding time point: newly diagnosed GD, antithyroid drugs for less than 3 months. PBMC RNA served as the TCR library source. This CDR3 has 18 residues. V was clipped by 2 bases and J by 4 bases; unmatched bases: 10. CDR1 and CDR2 (germline): ENHRY, SYGVKD. At least ten counts were recorded for this clonotype. According to the study, TCR beta libraries were built with iRepertoire HTBI primers and CDR3-region Arm-PCR. TCRdb re-derived calls from the multiplex PCR reads in MiXCR, one entry per CDR3 protein. The table lists hundreds of thousands of distinct CDR3 sequences, more than 15% of them singletons, with approximately 12% in the top ten. These data were also reused for a study on T cells in Graves' hyperthyroidism and ophthalmopathy.

The specimen was peripheral blood mononuclear cells (PBMCs), collected at new diagnosis, from a patient treated with antithyroid drugs. The receptor was isolated from a young man with Graves disease. V usage is TRBV10-3 and J usage is TRBJ2-3; TRBD2 matches at 12 bases. This CDR3 reads CAISEARTSGTNADTQYF. In nucleotides, the CDR3 is TGTGCCATCAGTGAGGCACGGACTAGCGGGACGAACGCAGATACGCAGTATTTT.